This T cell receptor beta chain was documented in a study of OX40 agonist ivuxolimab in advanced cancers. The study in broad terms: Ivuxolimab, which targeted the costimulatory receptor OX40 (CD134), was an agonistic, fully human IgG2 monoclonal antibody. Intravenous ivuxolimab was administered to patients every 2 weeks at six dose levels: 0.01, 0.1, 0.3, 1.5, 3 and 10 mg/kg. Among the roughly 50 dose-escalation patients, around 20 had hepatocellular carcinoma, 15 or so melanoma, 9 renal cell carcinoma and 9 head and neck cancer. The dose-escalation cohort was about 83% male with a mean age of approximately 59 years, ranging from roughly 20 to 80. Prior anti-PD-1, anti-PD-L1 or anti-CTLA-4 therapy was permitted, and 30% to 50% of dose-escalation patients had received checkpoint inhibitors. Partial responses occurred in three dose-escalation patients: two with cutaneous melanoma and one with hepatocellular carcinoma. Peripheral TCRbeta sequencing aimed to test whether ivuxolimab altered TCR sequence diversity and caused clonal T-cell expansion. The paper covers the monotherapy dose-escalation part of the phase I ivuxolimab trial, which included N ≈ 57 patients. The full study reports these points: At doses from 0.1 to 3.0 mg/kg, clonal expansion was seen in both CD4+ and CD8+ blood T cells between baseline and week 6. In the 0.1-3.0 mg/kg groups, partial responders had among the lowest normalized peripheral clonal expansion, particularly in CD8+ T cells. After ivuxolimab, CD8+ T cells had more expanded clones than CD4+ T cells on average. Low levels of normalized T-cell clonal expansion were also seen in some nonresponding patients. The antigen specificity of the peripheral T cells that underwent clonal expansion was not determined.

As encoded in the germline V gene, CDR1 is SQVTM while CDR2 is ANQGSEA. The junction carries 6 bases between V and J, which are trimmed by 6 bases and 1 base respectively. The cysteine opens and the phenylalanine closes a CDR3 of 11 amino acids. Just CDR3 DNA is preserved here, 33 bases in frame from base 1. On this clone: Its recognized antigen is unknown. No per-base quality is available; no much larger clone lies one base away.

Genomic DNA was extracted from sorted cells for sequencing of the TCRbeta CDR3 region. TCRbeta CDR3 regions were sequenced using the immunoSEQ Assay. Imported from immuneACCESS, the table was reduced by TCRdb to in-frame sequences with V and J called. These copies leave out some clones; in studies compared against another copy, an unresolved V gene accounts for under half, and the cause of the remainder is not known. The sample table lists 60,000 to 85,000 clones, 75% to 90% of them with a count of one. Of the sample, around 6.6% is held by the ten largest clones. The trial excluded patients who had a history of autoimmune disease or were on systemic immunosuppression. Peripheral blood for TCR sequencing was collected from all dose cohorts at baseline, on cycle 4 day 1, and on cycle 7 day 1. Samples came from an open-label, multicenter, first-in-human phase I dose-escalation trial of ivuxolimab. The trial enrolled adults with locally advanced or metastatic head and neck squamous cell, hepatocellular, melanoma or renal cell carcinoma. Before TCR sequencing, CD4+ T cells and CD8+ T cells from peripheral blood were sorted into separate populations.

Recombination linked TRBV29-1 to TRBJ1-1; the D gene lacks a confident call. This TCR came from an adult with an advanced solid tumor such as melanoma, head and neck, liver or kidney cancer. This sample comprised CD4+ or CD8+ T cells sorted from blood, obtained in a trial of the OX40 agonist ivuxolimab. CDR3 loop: CSVRANTEAFF. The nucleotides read TGCAGCGTGAGGGCGAACACTGAAGCTTTCTTT.